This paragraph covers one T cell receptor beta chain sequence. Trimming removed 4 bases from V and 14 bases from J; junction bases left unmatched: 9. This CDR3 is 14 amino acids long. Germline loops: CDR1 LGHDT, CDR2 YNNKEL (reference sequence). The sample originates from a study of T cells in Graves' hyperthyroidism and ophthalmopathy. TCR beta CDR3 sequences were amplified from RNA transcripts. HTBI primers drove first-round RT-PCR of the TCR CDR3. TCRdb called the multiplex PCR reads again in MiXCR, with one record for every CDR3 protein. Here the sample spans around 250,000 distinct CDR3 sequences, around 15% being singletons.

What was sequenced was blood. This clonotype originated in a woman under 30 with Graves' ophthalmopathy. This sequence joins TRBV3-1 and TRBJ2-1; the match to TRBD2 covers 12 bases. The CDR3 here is CASSLPGLAGREFF. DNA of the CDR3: TGTGCCAGCAGCCTCCCGGGACTAGCGGGTCGGGAGTTCTTC.